What follows describes a single TCR beta chain. This table comes from immunoSEQ multiplex PCR, and its TCRdb copy is limited to in-frame clones, with some not included. Seen here are fewer than 200,000 clones, approximately 87% observed once, and the top ten hold 4.4%. The record originates from a study of blood T cell repertoires in COVID-19. The CDR3 has 16 amino acids. V was trimmed by 0 bases and J by 5 bases, leaving 16 bases between them. Germline V gene sequence: CDR1 SQVTM, CDR2 ANQGSEA. Material for sequencing was PBMCs or T cells enriched from blood (not recorded which). The chain is built from TRBV29-1 and TRBJ2-2; D unclear. The sequence was obtained from a woman aged 50 to 65 who had recovered from COVID-19. The CDR3 coding sequence is TGCAGCGTTGAAGATCGCAACCGGGTTGGAACCGGGGAGCTGTTTTTT. Its protein product is CSVEDRNRVGTGELFF.